This TCR beta chain comes out of a study of T cells expressing NK-cell markers. As to this clonotype: Its antigen is not known.

CDR1 SGHRS and CDR2 YFSETQ come from the germline V gene. The CDR3 is made up of 16 amino acids. Study results and caveats: A handful of donors showed these clonotypes also leading the CD3+CD56-NKG2C+ fraction.

With the 5' RACE reads reprocessed, TCRdb shows one record per CDR3 protein and no DNA. The sample yields almost 450,000 distinct CDR3 sequences, of which the top ten take up under 7.5%. The sequenced material came from blood T cells: a sorted CD56 or NKG2C T cell subset, CD4+ or CD8+ T cells, or bulk PBMC T cells (not recorded which). The source is a woman aged 18 to 75 in good health. The chain has TRBV5-1 and TRBJ2-1; TCRdb's D call of TRBD2 is untestable without DNA. This chain's CDR3 is CASSTLVAGGRGEQFF.